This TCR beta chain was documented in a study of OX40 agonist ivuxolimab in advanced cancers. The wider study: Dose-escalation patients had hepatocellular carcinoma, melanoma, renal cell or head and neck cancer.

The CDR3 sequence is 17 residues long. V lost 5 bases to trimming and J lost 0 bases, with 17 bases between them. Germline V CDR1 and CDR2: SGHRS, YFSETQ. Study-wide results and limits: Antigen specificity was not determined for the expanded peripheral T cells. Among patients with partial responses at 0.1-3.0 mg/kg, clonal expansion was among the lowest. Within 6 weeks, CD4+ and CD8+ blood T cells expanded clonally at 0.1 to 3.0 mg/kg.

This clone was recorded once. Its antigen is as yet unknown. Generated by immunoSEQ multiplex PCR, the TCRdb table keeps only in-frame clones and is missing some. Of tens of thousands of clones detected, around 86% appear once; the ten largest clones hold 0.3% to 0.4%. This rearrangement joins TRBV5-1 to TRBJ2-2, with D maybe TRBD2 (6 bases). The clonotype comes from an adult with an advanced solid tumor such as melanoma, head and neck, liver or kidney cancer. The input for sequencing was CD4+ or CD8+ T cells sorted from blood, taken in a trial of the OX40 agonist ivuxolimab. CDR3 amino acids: CASSWTTRLANTGELFF. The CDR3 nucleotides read TGCGCCAGCAGTTGGACTACAAGACTCGCGAACACCGGGGAGCTGTTTTTT.